The clone carrying this T cell receptor beta chain was observed many times. PCR was performed a second time for about 7 to 11 cycles using a sample-barcoded 5' primer and a J-beta primer mix. One entry per CDR3 protein, called by TCRdb with MiXCR from the 5' RACE reads. The sample lists 800,000 to 950,000 distinct CDR3 sequences; about 29% were seen once. The entry originates in a study of blood T cells in healthy people across ages. Trimming removed 6 bases from V and 6 bases from J; junction bases left unmatched: 12. The germline V gene encodes CDR1 SGHTA and CDR2 FQGTGA. This CDR3 has 15 amino acids. The data were also submitted as part of a second study, on T cells of mothers and their children. As that study records: Every mother supplied over 8.5 million TCR beta CDR3 reads and every child around 3 million.

The sample was blood. The TCR originated in a woman aged 40 to 55 in good health. The chain joins TRBV7-3 to TRBJ2-7, with 9 nucleotides matching TRBD1. CDR3 sequence reads: CASSPQGARQSEQYF. The CDR3 bases are TGTGCCAGCAGTCCACAGGGGGCGCGTCAGTCCGAGCAGTACTTC.